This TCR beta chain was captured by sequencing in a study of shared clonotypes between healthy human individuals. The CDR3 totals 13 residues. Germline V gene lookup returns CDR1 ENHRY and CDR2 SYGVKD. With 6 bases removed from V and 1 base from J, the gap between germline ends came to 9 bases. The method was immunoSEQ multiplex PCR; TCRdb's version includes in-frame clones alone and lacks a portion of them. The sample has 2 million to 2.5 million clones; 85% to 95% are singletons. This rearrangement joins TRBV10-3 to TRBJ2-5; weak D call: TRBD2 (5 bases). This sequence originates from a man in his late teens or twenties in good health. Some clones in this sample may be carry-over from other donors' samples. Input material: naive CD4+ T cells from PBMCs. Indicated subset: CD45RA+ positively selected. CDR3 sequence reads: CAIRGGLQETQYF. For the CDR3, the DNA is TGTGCCATCAGGGGCGGACTCCAAGAGACCCAGTACTTC.